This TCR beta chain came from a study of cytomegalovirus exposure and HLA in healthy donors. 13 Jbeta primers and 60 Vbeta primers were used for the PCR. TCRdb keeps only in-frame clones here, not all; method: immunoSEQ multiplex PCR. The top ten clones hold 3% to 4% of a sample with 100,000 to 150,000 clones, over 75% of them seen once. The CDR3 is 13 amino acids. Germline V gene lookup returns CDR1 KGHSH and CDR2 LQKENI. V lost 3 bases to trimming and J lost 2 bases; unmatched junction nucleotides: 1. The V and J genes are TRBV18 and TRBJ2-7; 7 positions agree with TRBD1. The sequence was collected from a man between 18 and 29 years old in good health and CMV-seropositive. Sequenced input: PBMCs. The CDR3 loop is CASSPGTAYEQYF. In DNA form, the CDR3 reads TGTGCCAGCTCACCCGGGACAGCCTACGAGCAGTACTTC.